A selection of T cell receptor beta chains follows, all from one sample in a study of T cell responses to AZD1222 COVID-19 vaccine. Method: immunoSEQ multiplex PCR; TCRdb's copy keeps in-frame clones and lacks some. The sample has 110,000 to 150,000 clones, 80% to 95% seen once. The sample in question was peripheral blood, obtained on day 0 of AZD1222 vaccination. The receptors were gathered from an adult in good health. Each CDR3 is given with its conserved first and last residue. Fields, in order: clone size, J gene, D gene, V gene, CDR3 DNA, CDR3 protein. A D gene is named only where the DNA matches it firmly. The listing skips clone size in some rows; elsewhere it reads once, few, many or a size class.

abundance: NA
j_gene: TRBJ1-3
d_gene: NA
v_gene: TRBV18
CDR3nt: TGTGCCAGCTCACCACAACAGGTCATCTCTGGAAACACCATATATTTT
CDR3aa: CASSPQQVISGNTIYF

abundance: NA
j_gene: TRBJ2-7
d_gene: TRBD1
v_gene: TRBV5-4
CDR3nt: TGTGCCAGCAGCTTGGTCGACAGGGCCTACGAGCAGTACTTC
CDR3aa: CASSLVDRAYEQYF

abundance: NA
j_gene: TRBJ2-2
d_gene: NA
v_gene: TRBV28
CDR3nt: TGTGCCAGCAGTCCCCCAGCGCGTAACACCGGGGAGCTGTTTTTT
CDR3aa: CASSPPARNTGELFF

abundance: NA
j_gene: TRBJ1-1
d_gene: NA
v_gene: TRBV5-5
CDR3nt: TGTGCCAGCAGCTTGGCCGGTTCGGGGACTGAAGCTTTCTTT
CDR3aa: CASSLAGSGTEAFF

abundance: NA
j_gene: TRBJ2-7
d_gene: TRBD2
v_gene: TRBV6-6
CDR3nt: TGTGCCAGCAGTTACGTCCTAGCGGGGGGCGAGCAGTACTTC
CDR3aa: CASSYVLAGGEQYF

abundance: NA
j_gene: TRBJ1-4
d_gene: NA
v_gene: TRBV5-1
CDR3nt: TGCGCCACTACGAGGGGAAGAGGGACAAATGAAAAACTGTTTTTT
CDR3aa: CATTRGRGTNEKLFF

abundance: few
j_gene: TRBJ1-1
d_gene: NA
v_gene: TRBV3-1/TRBV3-2
CDR3nt: TGTGCCAGCAGCCCCCTCGGTGGGCGGGAAGCTTTCTTT
CDR3aa: CASSPLGGREAFF

abundance: NA
j_gene: TRBJ1-1
d_gene: TRBD1
v_gene: TRBV6-7
CDR3nt: TGTGCCAGCAGTACCCCGACAGGGGGAATGAACACTGAAGCTTTCTTT
CDR3aa: CASSTPTGGMNTEAFF

abundance: NA
j_gene: TRBJ1-6
d_gene: TRBD1
v_gene: TRBV5-4
CDR3nt: TGTGCCAGCAGCTCCGTCGGGAAGACAGGGGGGAATTCACCCCTCCACTTT
CDR3aa: CASSSVGKTGGNSPLHF

abundance: NA
j_gene: TRBJ2-3
d_gene: NA
v_gene: TRBV7-6
CDR3nt: TGTGCCAGCAGCTTAGAGGCTACAGGAGGCACCACTGCAGATACGCAGTATTTT
CDR3aa: CASSLEATGGTTADTQYF

abundance: NA
j_gene: TRBJ1-1
d_gene: NA
v_gene: TRBV5-1
CDR3nt: TGCGCCAGCAGCTTGGCGTTCGTGAACACTGAAGCTTTCTTT
CDR3aa: CASSLAFVNTEAFF

abundance: once
j_gene: TRBJ2-1
d_gene: NA
v_gene: TRBV6-2/TRBV6-3
CDR3nt: TGTGCCAGCAGTTACTCGGGGATGGGGTACAATGAGCAGTTCTTC
CDR3aa: CASSYSGMGYNEQFF

abundance: few
j_gene: TRBJ1-1
d_gene: NA
v_gene: TRBV18
CDR3nt: TGTGCCAGCTCACCAGGGGGCTGGATGAGCACTGAAGCTTTCTTT
CDR3aa: CASSPGGWMSTEAFF

abundance: NA
j_gene: TRBJ2-1
d_gene: TRBD2
v_gene: TRBV6-5
CDR3nt: TGTGCCAGCAGTTACCCCAGGGGACTAGGCAATGAGCAGTTCTTC
CDR3aa: CASSYPRGLGNEQFF

abundance: NA
j_gene: TRBJ1-5
d_gene: NA
v_gene: TRBV3-1/TRBV3-2
CDR3nt: TGTGCCAGCAGCCAAAAGATCAATCAGCCCCAGCATTTT
CDR3aa: CASSQKINQPQHF

abundance: NA
j_gene: TRBJ1-4
d_gene: NA
v_gene: TRBV7-9
CDR3nt: TGTGCCAGCAGGCTTGAAGGATTGGGAAATGAAAAACTGTTTTTT
CDR3aa: CASRLEGLGNEKLFF

abundance: NA
j_gene: TRBJ1-4
d_gene: TRBD1
v_gene: TRBV5-1
CDR3nt: TGCGCCAGCAGAACCGACAGGGGAGGTGAAAAACTGTTTTTT
CDR3aa: CASRTDRGGEKLFF

abundance: NA
j_gene: TRBJ2-7
d_gene: NA
v_gene: TRBV20-1
CDR3nt: TGCAGTGCTAGGGGGGACGAGCAGTACTTC
CDR3aa: CSARGDEQYF

abundance: NA
j_gene: TRBJ1-1
d_gene: NA
v_gene: TRBV29-1
CDR3nt: TGCAGCGGGCTCGGATCCACTGAAGCTTTCTTT
CDR3aa: CSGLGSTEAFF

abundance: NA
j_gene: TRBJ2-5
d_gene: TRBD2
v_gene: TRBV5-1
CDR3nt: TGCGCCAGCAGCTTGTCAGTGGGGACTAGCGGTGAGACCCAGTACTTC
CDR3aa: CASSLSVGTSGETQYF

abundance: NA
j_gene: TRBJ1-2
d_gene: NA
v_gene: TRBV7-2
CDR3nt: TGTGCCAGCAGCTTAGCCCCAGAGTATGGCTACACCTTC
CDR3aa: CASSLAPEYGYTF

abundance: NA
j_gene: TRBJ2-7
d_gene: NA
v_gene: TRBV27
CDR3nt: TGTGCCAGCAGTTTTCAGGCTCATCTCGGCTACGAGCAGTACTTC
CDR3aa: CASSFQAHLGYEQYF

abundance: NA
j_gene: TRBJ1-1
d_gene: NA
v_gene: TRBV10-1
CDR3nt: TGCGCCAGCAGTGAGGGGGAACTCGACAGGCGAGCTTTCTTT
CDR3aa: CASSEGELDRRAFF

abundance: NA
j_gene: TRBJ1-2
d_gene: NA
v_gene: TRBV9
CDR3nt: TGTGCCAGCAGCGTAGGTCCCTATGGCTACACCTTC
CDR3aa: CASSVGPYGYTF

abundance: NA
j_gene: TRBJ2-7
d_gene: NA
v_gene: TRBV27
CDR3nt: TGTGCCAGCAGTTTATCGGATTCCTACGAGCAGTACTTC
CDR3aa: CASSLSDSYEQYF

abundance: NA
j_gene: TRBJ1-5
d_gene: TRBD1
v_gene: TRBV2
CDR3nt: TGTGCCAGCAGCCGGACAGGGTTTGACGGCAATCAGCCCCAGCATTTT
CDR3aa: CASSRTGFDGNQPQHF

abundance: NA
j_gene: TRBJ2-7
d_gene: NA
v_gene: TRBV12-3/TRBV12-4
CDR3nt: TGTGCCAGCAGCCCTGGACGGGGCGAGCAGTACTTC
CDR3aa: CASSPGRGEQYF

abundance: NA
j_gene: TRBJ2-7
d_gene: NA
v_gene: TRBV5-6
CDR3nt: TGTGCCAGCAGCTTTTATATCACCTACGAGCAGTACTTC
CDR3aa: CASSFYITYEQYF

abundance: NA
j_gene: TRBJ2-3
d_gene: NA
v_gene: TRBV14
CDR3nt: TGTGCCAGCAGCCAAGATCGGACAGATACGCAGTATTTT
CDR3aa: CASSQDRTDTQYF

abundance: NA
j_gene: TRBJ1-2
d_gene: TRBD1
v_gene: TRBV5-4
CDR3nt: TGTGCCAGCAGCTTCTTTTCAACAGGGGGTCATGGCTACACCTTC
CDR3aa: CASSFFSTGGHGYTF

abundance: NA
j_gene: TRBJ2-5
d_gene: NA
v_gene: TRBV5-1
CDR3nt: TGCGCCAGCAGCTTGGTCAGCCCCCGGGAGACCCAGTACTTC
CDR3aa: CASSLVSPRETQYF

abundance: NA
j_gene: TRBJ1-1
d_gene: NA
v_gene: TRBV5-1
CDR3nt: TGCGCCAGCAGTACAGGCGGGGTGAACGCTTTCTTT
CDR3aa: CASSTGGVNAFF

abundance: NA
j_gene: TRBJ2-1
d_gene: NA
v_gene: TRBV30
CDR3nt: TGTGCCTGGAATAGGGGTGCCTCCTACAATGAGCAGTTCTTC
CDR3aa: CAWNRGASYNEQFF

abundance: once
j_gene: TRBJ1-1
d_gene: TRBD1
v_gene: TRBV7-2
CDR3nt: TGTGCCAGCAGCTCCGGGACAGCGAACACTGAAGCTTTCTTT
CDR3aa: CASSSGTANTEAFF

abundance: NA
j_gene: TRBJ2-1
d_gene: TRBD2
v_gene: TRBV6-5
CDR3nt: TGTGCCAGCAGTTTCGTGGGGCTAGCGGGGTGGGATGAGCAGTTCTTC
CDR3aa: CASSFVGLAGWDEQFF

abundance: NA
j_gene: TRBJ1-4
d_gene: TRBD1
v_gene: TRBV5-1
CDR3nt: TGCGCCAGCAGCCAGAGACAGGGGGCATTTGAAAAACTGTTTTTT
CDR3aa: CASSQRQGAFEKLFF

abundance: NA
j_gene: TRBJ2-7
d_gene: NA
v_gene: TRBV6-5
CDR3nt: TGTGCCAGCAGTTACTCGTACGGGGAGAACTACGAGCAGTACTTC
CDR3aa: CASSYSYGENYEQYF

abundance: NA
j_gene: TRBJ2-1
d_gene: NA
v_gene: TRBV7-9
CDR3nt: TGTGCCAGCAGCTTAGAGGCGGGCCCGTACAATGAGCAGTTCTTC
CDR3aa: CASSLEAGPYNEQFF

abundance: once
j_gene: TRBJ2-7
d_gene: NA
v_gene: TRBV19
CDR3nt: TGTGCCAGTAGCCGGGACACCCCCTACGAGCAGTACTTC
CDR3aa: CASSRDTPYEQYF

abundance: NA
j_gene: TRBJ1-2
d_gene: NA
v_gene: TRBV19
CDR3nt: TGTGCCAGTAGTATGGAGTTCCCAGCAGGGCACCTGGCTAACTATGGCTACACCTTC
CDR3aa: CASSMEFPAGHLANYGYTF

abundance: NA
j_gene: TRBJ2-7
d_gene: NA
v_gene: TRBV12-2
CDR3nt: TGTGCAAGTCGCTTAGCGGTGGACGGGAACGAGCAGTACTTC
CDR3aa: CASRLAVDGNEQYF

abundance: NA
j_gene: TRBJ2-7
d_gene: NA
v_gene: TRBV3-1/TRBV3-2
CDR3nt: TGTGCCAGCAGCCGCCAGGCGGCCTACGAGCAGTACTTC
CDR3aa: CASSRQAAYEQYF

abundance: NA
j_gene: TRBJ2-1
d_gene: TRBD2
v_gene: TRBV29-1
CDR3nt: TGCAGCGTCCTTACCGGGACTAGCGGTCCCAATGAGCAGTTCTTC
CDR3aa: CSVLTGTSGPNEQFF

abundance: NA
j_gene: TRBJ2-1
d_gene: TRBD1
v_gene: TRBV10-1
CDR3nt: TGCGCCAGCAGTGAGAAGTCAGGGGGTCAGGGTGAGCAGTTCTTC
CDR3aa: CASSEKSGGQGEQFF

abundance: NA
j_gene: TRBJ1-2
d_gene: TRBD1
v_gene: TRBV3-1/TRBV3-2
CDR3nt: TGTGCCAGCAGCCCTCGACGATTGGGACAGGGGGTTTCGGGCTATGGCTACACCTTC
CDR3aa: CASSPRRLGQGVSGYGYTF

abundance: NA
j_gene: TRBJ2-1
d_gene: NA
v_gene: TRBV9
CDR3nt: TGTGCCAGCAGCGTCAGCTACAATGAGCAGTTCTTC
CDR3aa: CASSVSYNEQFF

abundance: NA
j_gene: TRBJ2-1
d_gene: TRBD1
v_gene: TRBV29-1
CDR3nt: TGCAGCGTTGAAGTTGTGGACAGGCACAATGAGCAGTTCTTC
CDR3aa: CSVEVVDRHNEQFF

abundance: NA
j_gene: TRBJ1-4
d_gene: NA
v_gene: TRBV14
CDR3nt: TGTGCCAGCAGCCAATTAACGATTAATGAAAAACTGTTTTTT
CDR3aa: CASSQLTINEKLFF

abundance: NA
j_gene: TRBJ1-1
d_gene: NA
v_gene: TRBV5-1
CDR3nt: TGCGCCAGCAGCCAACAGACGAACACTGAAGCTTTCTTT
CDR3aa: CASSQQTNTEAFF

abundance: NA
j_gene: TRBJ2-7
d_gene: TRBD2
v_gene: TRBV5-1
CDR3nt: TGCGCCAGCAGATATGGACTAGCGGGGGAGCAGTACTTC
CDR3aa: CASRYGLAGEQYF

abundance: NA
j_gene: TRBJ2-5
d_gene: NA
v_gene: TRBV19
CDR3nt: TGTGCCAGTAGTGCAGGAGCCCGAGAGACCCAGTACTTC
CDR3aa: CASSAGARETQYF

abundance: NA
j_gene: TRBJ2-7
d_gene: NA
v_gene: TRBV28
CDR3nt: TGTGCCAGCAGTTTAGGCTACGAGCAGTACTTC
CDR3aa: CASSLGYEQYF

abundance: NA
j_gene: TRBJ2-7
d_gene: NA
v_gene: TRBV5-8
CDR3nt: TGTGCCAGCAGCCCGGACGGCGCGTCAGAGGGCGAGCAGTACTTC
CDR3aa: CASSPDGASEGEQYF

abundance: NA
j_gene: TRBJ2-7
d_gene: NA
v_gene: TRBV5-8
CDR3nt: TGTGCCAGCAGCTTTGGGAGACACCTTTCCTACGAGCAGTACTTC
CDR3aa: CASSFGRHLSYEQYF

abundance: NA
j_gene: TRBJ2-3
d_gene: NA
v_gene: TRBV7-3
CDR3nt: TGTGCCAGCAGCCTCAGCCTAGTATCAGATACGCAGTATTTT
CDR3aa: CASSLSLVSDTQYF